This TCR beta chain was profiled in a study of blood T cell repertoires in COVID-19. In the study overall: Samples of COVID-19 (acute and convalescent) were obtained from the United States, Italy and Spain. Sources were T cells, B-cell-depleted T cells, or PBMCs; the material itself was cDNA or gDNA.

This CDR3 is 12 amino acids long. Germline CDR1 is SGHVS and CDR2 is FQNEAQ. Deletions cut 9 bases from V and 8 bases from J, with 16 bases between. This table comes from immunoSEQ multiplex PCR, and its TCRdb copy is limited to in-frame clones, with some not included. Among under 150,000 clones listed, 85% to 90% were seen once. The gene calls are TRBV7-8 and TRBJ1-1; D might be TRBD1 (5 bases). The TCR was taken from a middle-aged man with active COVID-19. The sequencing input was peripheral blood. DNA for the CDR3: TGTGCCAGTCCGATTCAGGGCAAAGAAGCTTTCTTT. Residues: CASPIQGKEAFF.